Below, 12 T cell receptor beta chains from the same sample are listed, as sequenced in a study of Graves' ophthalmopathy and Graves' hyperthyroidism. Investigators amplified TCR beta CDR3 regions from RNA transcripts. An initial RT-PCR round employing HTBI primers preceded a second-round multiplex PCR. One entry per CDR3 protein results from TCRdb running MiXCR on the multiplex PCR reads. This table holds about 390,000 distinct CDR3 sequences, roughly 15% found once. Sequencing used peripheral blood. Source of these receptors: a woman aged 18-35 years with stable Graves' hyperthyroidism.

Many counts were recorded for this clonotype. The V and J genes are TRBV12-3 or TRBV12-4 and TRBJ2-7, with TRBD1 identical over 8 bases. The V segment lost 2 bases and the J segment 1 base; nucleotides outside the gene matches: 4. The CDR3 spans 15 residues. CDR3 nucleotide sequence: TGTGCCAGCAGTTTACAGGGGGCGCCGTCCTACGAGCAGTACTTC. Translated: CASSLQGAPSYEQYF.

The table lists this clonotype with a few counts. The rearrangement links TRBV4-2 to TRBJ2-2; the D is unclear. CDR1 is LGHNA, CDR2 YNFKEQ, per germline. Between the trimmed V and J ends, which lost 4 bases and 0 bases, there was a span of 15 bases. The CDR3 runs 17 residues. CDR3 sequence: CASSPTTTVANTGELFF. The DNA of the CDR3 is TGTGCCAGCAGCCCCACAACAACGGTCGCGAACACCGGGGAGCTGTTTTTT.

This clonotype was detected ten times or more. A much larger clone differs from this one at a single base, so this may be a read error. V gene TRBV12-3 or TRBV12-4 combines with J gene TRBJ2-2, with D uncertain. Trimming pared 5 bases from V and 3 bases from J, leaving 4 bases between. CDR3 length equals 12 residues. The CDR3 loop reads CASSPHTGELFF. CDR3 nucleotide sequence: TGTGCCAGCAGTCCCCACACCGGGGAGCTGTTTTTT.

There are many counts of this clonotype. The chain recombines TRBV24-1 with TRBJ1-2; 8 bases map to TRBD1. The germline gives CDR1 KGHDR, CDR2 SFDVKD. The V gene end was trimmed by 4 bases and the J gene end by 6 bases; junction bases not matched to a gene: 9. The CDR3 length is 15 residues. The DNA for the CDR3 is TGTGCCACCAGTGACTGGACAGGGCAATTGGATGGCTACACCTTC. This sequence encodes CATSDWTGQLDGYTF.

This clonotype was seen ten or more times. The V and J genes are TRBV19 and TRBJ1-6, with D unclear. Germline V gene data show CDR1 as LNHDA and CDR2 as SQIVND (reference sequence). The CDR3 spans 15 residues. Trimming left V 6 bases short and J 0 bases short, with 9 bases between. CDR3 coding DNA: TGTGCCAGTAGGAAAGAGAGCTCCTATAATTCACCCCTCCACTTT. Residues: CASRKESSYNSPLHF.

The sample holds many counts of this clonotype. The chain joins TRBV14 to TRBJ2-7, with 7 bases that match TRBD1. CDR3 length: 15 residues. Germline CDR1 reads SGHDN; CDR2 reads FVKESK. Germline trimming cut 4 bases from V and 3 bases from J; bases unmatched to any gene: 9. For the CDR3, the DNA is TGTGCCAGCAGCCGACGAGGGACAGCTCTCTACGAGCAGTACTTC. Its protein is CASSRRGTALYEQYF.

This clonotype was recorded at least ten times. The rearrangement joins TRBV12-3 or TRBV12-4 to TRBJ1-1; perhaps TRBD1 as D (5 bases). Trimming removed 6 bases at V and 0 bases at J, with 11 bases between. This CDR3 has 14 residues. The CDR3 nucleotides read TGTGCCAGCAGGCCGGAGGGGATGAACACTGAAGCTTTCTTT. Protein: CASRPEGMNTEAFF.

This CDR3 reads CASSPSGERHEQYF. In DNA, the CDR3 is TGTGCCAGCAGCCCCTCGGGGGAACGGCACGAGCAGTACTTC. The chain employs TRBV28 and TRBJ2-7; a possible D gene is TRBD2 (6 bases). This CDR3 region has 14 residues. CDR1 is MDHEN, CDR2 SYDVKM, per germline. V was shortened by 6 bases and J by 5 bases, with 17 bases between the two germline ends.

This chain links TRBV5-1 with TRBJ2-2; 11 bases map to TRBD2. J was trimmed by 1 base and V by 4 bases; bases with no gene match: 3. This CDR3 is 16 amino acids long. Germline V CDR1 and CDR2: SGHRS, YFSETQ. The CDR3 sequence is CASSALAGENTGELFF. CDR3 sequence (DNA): TGCGCCAGCAGCGCACTAGCGGGGGAGAACACCGGGGAGCTGTTTTTT.

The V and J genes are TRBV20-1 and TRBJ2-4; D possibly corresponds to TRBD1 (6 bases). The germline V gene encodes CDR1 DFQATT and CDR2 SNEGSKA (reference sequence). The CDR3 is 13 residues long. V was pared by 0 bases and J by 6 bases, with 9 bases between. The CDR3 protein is CSAREEQGNIQYF. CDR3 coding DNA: TGCAGTGCTAGAGAGGAACAGGGAAACATTCAGTACTTC.

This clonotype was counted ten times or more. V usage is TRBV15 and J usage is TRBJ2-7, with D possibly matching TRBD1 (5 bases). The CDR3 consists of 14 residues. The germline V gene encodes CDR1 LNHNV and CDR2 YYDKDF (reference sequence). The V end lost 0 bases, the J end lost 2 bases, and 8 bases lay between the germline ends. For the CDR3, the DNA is TGTGCCACCAGCAGAGATCAGGGTGCCTACGAGCAGTACTTC. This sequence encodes CATSRDQGAYEQYF.

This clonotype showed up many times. The CDR3 region is CASSLGTGGSGYTF. Written as DNA, the CDR3 is TGTGCCAGCAGCTTAGGGACAGGGGGCAGTGGCTACACCTTC. The gene calls are TRBV11-2 and TRBJ1-2, with 11 bases that match TRBD1. CDR1 SGHAT and CDR2 FQNNGV come from the germline V gene. V trimming: 1 base; J trimming: 7 bases; junction bases outside the gene matches: 2. This CDR3 region has 14 residues.